The 20 T cell receptor beta chains below come from one sample, sequenced in a study of regulatory T cells in long-lasting Graves disease. Arm-PCR of CDR3 regions and iRepertoire HTBI primers were the basis on which TCR beta libraries were built. One entry per CDR3 protein results from TCRdb running MiXCR on the multiplex PCR reads. The sample shows 200,000 to 250,000 distinct CDR3 sequences, around 19% of them seen only once. Indicated time point: newly diagnosed GD, antithyroid drugs for less than 3 months. Following extraction of RNA from PBMCs, that RNA was used to make the TCR library. These data were also filed under a second study, of T cells in Graves' hyperthyroidism and ophthalmopathy.

This specimen was peripheral blood mononuclear cells (PBMCs), taken at new diagnosis, from a patient treated with antithyroid drugs. These receptors all come from a woman in her twenties or thirties with Graves disease.

This clonotype was found many times. The chain joins TRBV2 to TRBJ2-6; D uncertain. Germline V gene lookup returns CDR1 SNHLY and CDR2 FYNNEI. The V gene lost 7 bases and the J gene lost 0 bases, with 10 bases spanning the gap. This CDR3 contains 15 residues. This CDR3 reads CASTGRSSGANVLTF. The CDR3 DNA sequence: TGTGCCAGCACTGGACGTTCCTCTGGGGCCAACGTCCTGACTTTC.

About this clonotype itself: Its ends do not fully match the called genes, so a read error is possible. The V gene is TRBV6-5, the J gene TRBJ1-4; D remains unclear. This CDR3 comprises 16 residues. The germline gives CDR1 MNHEY, CDR2 SVGAGI. CDR3 sequence: CASSYSRASGTEKLLF. DNA of the CDR3: TGTGCCAGCAGTTACTCGAGGGCCTCCGGCACTGAAAAACTGCTTTTT.

Many counts were recorded for this clonotype. The J gene is TRBJ1-1, the V gene TRBV5-1, with no clear D. Germline values: CDR1 SGHRS, CDR2 YFSETQ. Between the trimmed V and J ends, which lost 2 bases and 1 base, there was a span of 12 bases. The CDR3 sequence is 15 residues long. The CDR3 here is CASSLGIRTNTEAFF. The CDR3 DNA sequence: TGCGCCAGCAGCTTAGGAATCCGGACGAACACTGAAGCTTTCTTT.

Ten or more counts support this clonotype. Written as DNA, the CDR3 is TGTGCCAGCAGCCTGCGTTGGGACGGCACTGAAGCTTTCTTT. As protein: CASSLRWDGTEAFF. The J gene is TRBJ1-1, the V gene TRBV7-2; TRBD1 is a possible D gene (5 bases). V lost 5 bases and J 4 bases, leaving 14 bases between the germline ends. The CDR3 runs to 14 residues. Germline lookup yields CDR1 SGHTA and CDR2 FQGNSA.

This clonotype was detected many times. The gene calls are TRBV6-2 or TRBV6-3 and TRBJ2-3, with a tentative D call TRBD1 (6 bases). The CDR3 runs to 14 residues. Germline V gives CDR1 MNHEY, CDR2 SVGEGT. Trimming removed 6 bases from V and 2 bases from J, with 12 bases in between. CDR3 residues: CASRRDTDTDTQYF. In DNA, the CDR3 is TGTGCCAGCAGACGGGACACCGACACAGATACGCAGTATTTT.

Points on this clonotype: A much more abundant neighbour one base away suggests this may be a read error. This chain joins TRBV30 and TRBJ2-3; D gene ambiguous. CDR1 is GTSNPN, CDR2 SVGIG, per germline (reference sequence). CDR3 length: 12 amino acids. The DNA of the CDR3 is TGTGCCCGGAGTTTTGGGACAGATACGCAGTATTTT. Its protein product is CARSFGTDTQYF.

In this sample, this clonotype turned up many times. This chain joins TRBV12-3 or TRBV12-4 and TRBJ2-2, with a weak D call TRBD2 (5 bases). V lost 3 bases and J lost 2, with 7 bases in between. The CDR3 extends over 14 amino acids. CDR3 in amino acids: CASSLTTNTGELFF. The CDR3 DNA is TGTGCCAGCAGTTTGACTACCAACACCGGGGAGCTGTTTTTT.

There are many counts of this clonotype. The chain is built from TRBV3-1 and TRBJ1-4; no firm D call. Per the germline V gene, CDR1 is LGHDT and CDR2 is YNNKEL (reference sequence). The CDR3 extends over 12 amino acids. V was pared by 8 bases and J by 5 bases, with 9 bases between. CDR3 in amino acids: CASGRRNEKLFF. The CDR3 coding sequence is TGTGCCAGCGGACGCAGAAATGAAAAACTGTTTTTT.

This clonotype has ten or more counts. The rearrangement joins TRBV11-2 to TRBJ1-6; 8 bases are shared with TRBD1. The CDR3 runs to 15 residues. CDR1 is SGHAT and CDR2 is FQNNGV in the germline V gene. Trimming removed 0 bases from V and 11 bases from J; junction bases left unmatched: 6. CDR3 loop: CASSLDGGRGPPLHF. In nucleotides, the CDR3 is TGTGCCAGCAGCTTAGATGGCGGCAGGGGGCCACCCCTCCACTTT. Using reference TRBV11-2 and TRBJ1-6 for the parts outside the CDR3, the full variable domain is EAGVAQSPRYKIIEKRQSVAFWCNPISGHATLYWYQQILGQGPKLLIQFQNNGVVDDSQLPKDRFSAERLKGVDSTLKIQPAKLEDSAVYLCASSLDGGRGPPLHFGNGTRLTVT.

The table lists this clonotype with many counts. V usage is TRBV2 and J usage is TRBJ2-1; 12 bases line up with TRBD2. CDR3 length: 14 residues. CDR1 and CDR2 (germline): SNHLY, FYNNEI. The J segment lost 6 bases and the V segment lost 9 bases, leaving 6 bases of the junction unmatched. The CDR3 nucleotides are TGTGCCAGTACTCTAGCGGGAGGGTTCAATGAGCAGTTCTTC. It encodes CASTLAGGFNEQFF.

On this clonotype itself: Possible read error: a much larger clone is one base away. The V gene is TRBV12-5, the J gene TRBJ1-1; D uncertain. The CDR3 contains 12 residues. Germline V gives CDR1 LGHNT, CDR2 FRNRAP. DNA of the CDR3: TGTGCTAGTGGTTTGAAGAACACTAAAGCTTTCTTT. Its translation: CASGLKNTKAFF.

This clonotype has at least ten counts. This chain connects TRBV9 to TRBJ2-7; TRBD1 is a possible D gene (5 bases). Trimming removed 4 bases from V and 6 bases from J, with 17 bases in between. Germline V gene data show CDR1 as SGDLS and CDR2 as YYNGEE. The length of the CDR3 is 14 residues. The CDR3 nucleotides read TGTGCCAGCAGCCCCCGCCAGGGTACGGGCGAGCAGTACTTC. This encodes CASSPRQGTGEQYF.

This clonotype showed up many times. The genes are TRBV7-3 and TRBJ1-2, with D uncertain. This CDR3 is built from 14 residues. Germline loops: CDR1 SGHTA, CDR2 FQGTGA. V was trimmed by 5 bases and J by 14 bases, leaving 24 bases between them. The DNA of the CDR3 is TGTGCCAGCAGCCTCGGGGATGAGGTTCCTGTTAAAACCTTC. It encodes CASSLGDEVPVKTF.

This clonotype turned up a few times. This sequence may be a read error, since a much larger clone differs from it by one base. This chain connects TRBV29-1 to TRBJ2-7, with D possibly being TRBD1 (6 bases). The germline V gene has CDR1 SQVTM and CDR2 ANQGSEA. The V end lost 7 bases, the J end lost 4 bases, and 20 bases lay between the germline ends. CDR3 length: 14 amino acids. This CDR3 is CSATQGSSVYEQYF. The CDR3 DNA follows: TGCAGCGCTACACAGGGAAGTAGTGTTTACGAGCAGTACTTC.

This clonotype appeared many times. This may come from a read error, since a much larger clone is one base off. The rearrangement joins TRBV28 to TRBJ1-1; D perhaps matches TRBD1 (6 bases). V lost 6 bases and J 4 bases, leaving 21 bases between the germline ends. Per the germline V gene, CDR1 is MDHEN and CDR2 is SYDVKM. CDR3 length: 16 amino acids. CDR3 loop: CASRNGGQIMSTEAFF. CDR3 sequence (DNA): TGTGCCAGCAGGAACGGAGGACAGATCATGAGCACTGAAGCTTTCTTT.

This clonotype was recorded at least ten times. The rearrangement links TRBV9 to TRBJ2-1; 9 positions match TRBD2. Trimming took 2 bases from V and 7 from J; bases not matched to a gene: 7. Germline values: CDR1 SGDLS, CDR2 YYNGEE. The CDR3 loop spans 15 amino acids. Written as DNA, the CDR3 is TGTGCCAGCAGCGTCCTAGCGGGGAGGGGGAATGAGCAGTTCTTC. As protein: CASSVLAGRGNEQFF.

This clonotype was seen many times. This CDR3 is CASSSGLDTEAFF. In nucleotides, the CDR3 is TGTGCCAGCAGCTCCGGGTTGGACACTGAAGCTTTCTTT. The genes are TRBV7-2 and TRBJ1-1; no clear D. The CDR3 runs to 13 residues. Germline values: CDR1 SGHTA, CDR2 FQGNSA. The V end was cut by 4 bases, the J end by 3 bases, with 9 bases between.

This clonotype was seen repeatedly, ten times or more. V is TRBV27 and J is TRBJ1-1; D remains ambiguous. Germline V gene lookup returns CDR1 MNHEY and CDR2 SMNVEV (reference sequence). This CDR3 spans 14 amino acids. V was clipped by 5 bases and J by 7 bases, with 17 bases between them. CDR3 coding DNA: TGTGCCAGCAGTCCCCGCCGACGGGGAAGTGAAGCTTTCTTT. Protein: CASSPRRRGSEAFF.

This clonotype was found many times. V and J are TRBV6-2 or TRBV6-3 and TRBJ1-5, with no clear D. The CDR3 is made up of 12 amino acids. CDR1 is MNHEY and CDR2 is SVGEGT in the germline V gene. V lost 10 bases to trimming and J lost 7 bases, with 14 bases between them. CDR3 nucleotides: TGTGCCACCGGCCCCTTAGGGCAGCCCCAGCATTTT. Protein: CATGPLGQPQHF.

This clonotype was seen a single time. The V call is TRBV7-9, the J call TRBJ1-2; 7 bases map to TRBD1. The V segment lost 1 base and the J segment 3 bases; nucleotides outside the gene matches: 5. The CDR3 length is 15 residues. Germline lookup yields CDR1 SEHNR and CDR2 FQNEAQ (reference sequence). The CDR3 region is CASSLGTGPDYGYTF. Written as DNA, the CDR3 is TGTGCCAGCAGCTTAGGGACAGGACCGGACTATGGCTACACCTTC.